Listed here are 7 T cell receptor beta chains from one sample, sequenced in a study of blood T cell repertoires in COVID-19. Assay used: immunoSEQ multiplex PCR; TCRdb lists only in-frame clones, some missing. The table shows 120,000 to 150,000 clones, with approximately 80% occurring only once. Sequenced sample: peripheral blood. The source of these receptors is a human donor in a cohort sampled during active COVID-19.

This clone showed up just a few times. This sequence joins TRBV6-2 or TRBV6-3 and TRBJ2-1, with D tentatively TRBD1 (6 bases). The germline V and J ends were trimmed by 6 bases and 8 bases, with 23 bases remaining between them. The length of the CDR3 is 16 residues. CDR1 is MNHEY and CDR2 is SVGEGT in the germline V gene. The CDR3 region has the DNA TGTGCCAGCAGCCTACCAAAATCCACAGGGATTGATGAGCAGTTCTTC. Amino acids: CASSLPKSTGIDEQFF.

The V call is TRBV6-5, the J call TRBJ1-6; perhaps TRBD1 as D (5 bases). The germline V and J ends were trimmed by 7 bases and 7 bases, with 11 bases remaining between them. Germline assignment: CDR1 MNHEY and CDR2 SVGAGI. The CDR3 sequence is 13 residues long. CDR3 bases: TGTGCCAGCACTCGGGGGGGAAATTCACCCCTCCACTTT. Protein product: CASTRGGNSPLHF.

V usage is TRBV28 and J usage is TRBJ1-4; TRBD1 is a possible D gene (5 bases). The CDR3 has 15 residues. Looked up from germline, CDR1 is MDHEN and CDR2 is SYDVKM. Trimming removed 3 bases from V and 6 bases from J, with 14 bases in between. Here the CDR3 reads CASSFNGGLYEKLFF. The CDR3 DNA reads TGTGCCAGCAGTTTTAACGGGGGGTTGTATGAAAAACTGTTTTTT.

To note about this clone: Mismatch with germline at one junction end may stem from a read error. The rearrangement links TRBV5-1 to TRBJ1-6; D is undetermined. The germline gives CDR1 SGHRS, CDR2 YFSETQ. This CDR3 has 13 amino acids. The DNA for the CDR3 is TGCGCCAGCAGCTTGACAGAGAATTTACCCCTCCACTTT. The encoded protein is CASSLTENLPLHF.

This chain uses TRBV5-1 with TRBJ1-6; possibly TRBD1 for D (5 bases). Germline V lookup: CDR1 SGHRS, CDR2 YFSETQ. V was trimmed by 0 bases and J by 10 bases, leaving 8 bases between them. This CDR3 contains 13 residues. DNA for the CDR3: TGCGCCAGCAGCTTGGGGGGCAGCTCACCCCTCCACTTT. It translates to CASSLGGSSPLHF.

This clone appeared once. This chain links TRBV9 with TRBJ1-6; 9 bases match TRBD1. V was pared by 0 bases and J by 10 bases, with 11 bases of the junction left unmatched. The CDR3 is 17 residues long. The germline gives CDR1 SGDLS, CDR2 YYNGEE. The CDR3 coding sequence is TGTGCCAGCAGCGTAGGTGTCCGGACAGGGGCCATCTCACCCCTCCACTTT. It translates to CASSVGVRTGAISPLHF.

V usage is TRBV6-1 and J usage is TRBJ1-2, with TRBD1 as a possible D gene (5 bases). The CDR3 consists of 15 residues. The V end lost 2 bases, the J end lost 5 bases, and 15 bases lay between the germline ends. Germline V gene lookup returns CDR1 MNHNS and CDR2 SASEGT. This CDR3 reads CASSERLQGGYGYTF. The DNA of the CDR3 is TGTGCCAGCAGTGAAAGGTTGCAGGGAGGATATGGCTACACCTTC.